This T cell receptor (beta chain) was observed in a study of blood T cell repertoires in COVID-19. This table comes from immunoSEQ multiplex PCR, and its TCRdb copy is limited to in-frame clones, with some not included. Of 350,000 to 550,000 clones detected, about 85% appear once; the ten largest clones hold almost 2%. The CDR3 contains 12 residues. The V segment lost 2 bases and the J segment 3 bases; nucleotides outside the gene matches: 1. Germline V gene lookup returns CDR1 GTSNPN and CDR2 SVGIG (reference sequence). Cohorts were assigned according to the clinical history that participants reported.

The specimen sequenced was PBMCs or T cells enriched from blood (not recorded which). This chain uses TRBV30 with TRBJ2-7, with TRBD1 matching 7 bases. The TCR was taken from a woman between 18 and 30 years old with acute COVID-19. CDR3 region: CAWSRTGYEQYF. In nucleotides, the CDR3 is TGTGCCTGGAGTCGGACAGGCTACGAGCAGTACTTC. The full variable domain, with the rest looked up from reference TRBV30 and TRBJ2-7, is SQTIHQWPATLVQPVGSPLSLECTVEGTSNPNLYWYRQAAGRGLQLLFYSVGIGQISSEVPQNLSASRPQDRQFILSSKKLLLSDSGFYLCAWSRTGYEQYFGPGTRLTVT.